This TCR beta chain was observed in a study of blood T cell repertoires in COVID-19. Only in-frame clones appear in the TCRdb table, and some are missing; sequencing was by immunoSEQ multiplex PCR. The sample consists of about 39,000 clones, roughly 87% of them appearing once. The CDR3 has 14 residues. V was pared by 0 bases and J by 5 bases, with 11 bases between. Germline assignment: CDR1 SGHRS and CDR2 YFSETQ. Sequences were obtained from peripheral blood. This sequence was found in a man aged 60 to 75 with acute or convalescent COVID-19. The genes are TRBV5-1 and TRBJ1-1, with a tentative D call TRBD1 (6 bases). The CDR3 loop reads CASSLAGHSTEAFF. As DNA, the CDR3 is TGCGCCAGCAGCTTGGCGGGACACTCAACTGAAGCTTTCTTT.